This record covers a single T cell receptor beta chain. Its antigen is undetermined. The data belong to a study of cytomegalovirus exposure and HLA in healthy donors. Study overall: The 90 to 150 validation repertoires, a later analysis reported, used the same platform as the roughly 660 repertoires from the first cohort.

Profiled with immunoSEQ multiplex PCR; TCRdb holds only in-frame clones, not every one. Of some 140,000 clones detected, approximately 80% appear once; the ten largest clones hold 25% to 30%. The donors were part of the validation cohort, which consisted of roughly 110 subjects and was separate from the first cohort of under 850 subjects. The germline gives CDR1 MNHNS, CDR2 SASEGT. CDR3 length: 13 amino acids. V was shortened by 7 bases and J by 1 base, with 10 bases between the two germline ends. General study results and limits: With high specificity and sensitivity, the classifier reportedly diagnosed cytomegalovirus status. According to a subsequent analysis, TCR clusters identified in the first cohort showed a tendency to co-occur across the roughly 120 validation repertoires.

What was sequenced was PBMCs. This chain links TRBV6-1 with TRBJ1-2; D remains ambiguous. The receptor comes from a man in his thirties or forties in good health and CMV-seropositive. CDR3 sequence (DNA): TGTGCCAGCAAGGAGCCAGATAACTATGGCTACACCTTC. As protein: CASKEPDNYGYTF.